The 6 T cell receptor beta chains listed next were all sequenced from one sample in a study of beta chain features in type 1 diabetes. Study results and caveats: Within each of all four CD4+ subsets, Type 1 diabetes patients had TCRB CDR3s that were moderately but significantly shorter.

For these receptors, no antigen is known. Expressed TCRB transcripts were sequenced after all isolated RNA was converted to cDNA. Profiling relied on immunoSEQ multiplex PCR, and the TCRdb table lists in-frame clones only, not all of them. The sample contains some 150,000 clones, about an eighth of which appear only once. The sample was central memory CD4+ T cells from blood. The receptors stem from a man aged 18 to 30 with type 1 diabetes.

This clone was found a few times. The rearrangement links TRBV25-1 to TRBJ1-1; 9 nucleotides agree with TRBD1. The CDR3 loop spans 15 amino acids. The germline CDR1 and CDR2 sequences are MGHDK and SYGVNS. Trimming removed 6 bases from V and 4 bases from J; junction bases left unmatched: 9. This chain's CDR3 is CASRDSGTGTTEAFF. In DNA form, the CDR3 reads TGTGCCAGCAGGGACTCCGGGACAGGGACCACTGAAGCTTTCTTT.

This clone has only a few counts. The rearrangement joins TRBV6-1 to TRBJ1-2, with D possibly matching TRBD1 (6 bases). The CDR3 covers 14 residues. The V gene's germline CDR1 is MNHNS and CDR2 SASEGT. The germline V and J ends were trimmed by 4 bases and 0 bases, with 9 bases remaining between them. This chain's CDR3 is CASSAWTANYGYTF. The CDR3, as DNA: TGTGCCAGCAGTGCATGGACAGCTAACTATGGCTACACCTTC.

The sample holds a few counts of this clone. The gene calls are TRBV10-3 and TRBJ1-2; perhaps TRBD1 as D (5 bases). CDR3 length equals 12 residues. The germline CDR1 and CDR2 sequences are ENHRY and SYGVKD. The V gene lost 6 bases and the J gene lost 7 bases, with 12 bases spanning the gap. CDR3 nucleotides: TGTGCCATCAGCTACAGGATCGGTGGCTACACCTTC. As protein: CAISYRIGGYTF.

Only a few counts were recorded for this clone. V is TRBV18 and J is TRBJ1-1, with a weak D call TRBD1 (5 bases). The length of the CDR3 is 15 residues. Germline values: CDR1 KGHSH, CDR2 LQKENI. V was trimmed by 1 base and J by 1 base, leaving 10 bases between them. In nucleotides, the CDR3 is TGTGCCAGCTCACCACTGCAGGGCCCGAACACTGAAGCTTTCTTT. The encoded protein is CASSPLQGPNTEAFF.

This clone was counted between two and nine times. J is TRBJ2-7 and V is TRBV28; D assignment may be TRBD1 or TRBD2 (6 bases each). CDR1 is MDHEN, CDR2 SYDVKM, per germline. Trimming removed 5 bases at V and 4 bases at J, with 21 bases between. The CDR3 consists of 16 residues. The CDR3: CASSPLGGSHTYEQYF. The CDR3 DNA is TGTGCCAGCAGTCCTTTGGGGGGCAGTCACACTTACGAGCAGTACTTC.

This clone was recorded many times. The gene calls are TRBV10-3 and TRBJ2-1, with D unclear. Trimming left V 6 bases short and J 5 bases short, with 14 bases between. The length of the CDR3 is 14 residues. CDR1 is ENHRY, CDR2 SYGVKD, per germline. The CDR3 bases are TGTGCCATCAGCGAAGGTCTATTAGACAATGAGCAGTTCTTC. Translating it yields CAISEGLLDNEQFF.